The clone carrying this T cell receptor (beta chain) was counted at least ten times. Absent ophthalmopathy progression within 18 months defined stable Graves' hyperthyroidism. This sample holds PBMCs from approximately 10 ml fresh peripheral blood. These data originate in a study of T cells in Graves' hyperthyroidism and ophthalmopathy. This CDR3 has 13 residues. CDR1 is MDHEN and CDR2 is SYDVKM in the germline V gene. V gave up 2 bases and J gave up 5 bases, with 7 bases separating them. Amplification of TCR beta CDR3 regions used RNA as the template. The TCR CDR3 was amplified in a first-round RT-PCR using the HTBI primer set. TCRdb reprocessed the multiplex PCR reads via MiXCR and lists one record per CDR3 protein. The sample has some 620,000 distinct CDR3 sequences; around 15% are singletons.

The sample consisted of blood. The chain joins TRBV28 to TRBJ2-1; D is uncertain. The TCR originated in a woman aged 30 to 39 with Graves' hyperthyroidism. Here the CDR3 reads CASSLLWDNEQFF. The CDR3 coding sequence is TGTGCCAGCAGTTTACTCTGGGACAATGAGCAGTTCTTC.